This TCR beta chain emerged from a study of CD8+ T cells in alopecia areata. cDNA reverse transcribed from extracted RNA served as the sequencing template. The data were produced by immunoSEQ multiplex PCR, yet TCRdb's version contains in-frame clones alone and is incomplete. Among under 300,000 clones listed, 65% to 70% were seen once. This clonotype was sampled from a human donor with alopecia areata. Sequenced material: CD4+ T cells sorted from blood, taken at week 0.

DNA for the CDR3: TGTGCCAGCAGCCGACAGTATGGCTACACCTTC. Its translation: CASSRQYGYTF. The gene calls are TRBV5-6 and TRBJ1-2; possibly TRBD1 for D (5 bases). There are 11 residues in the CDR3. Deletions cut 4 bases from V and 5 bases from J, with 6 bases between. The germline V gene has CDR1 SGHDT and CDR2 YYEEEE.